The entry below describes one TCR beta chain. The antigen is undetermined. Time point defined: week 5, during vaccination. The study gave 300 ug of mutant IDH1 20-mer peptide per vaccine dose, with topical imiquimod. The study enrolled donors with new WHO grade 3 or 4 IDH1-mutant, ATRX-lost astrocytomas. Trimming pared 6 bases from V and 5 bases from J, leaving 13 bases between. Germline CDR1 reads SNHLY; CDR2 reads FYNNEI. The CDR3 covers 13 residues. These data belong to a study of a mutant IDH1 vaccine in newly diagnosed glioma. Study as a whole: Weeks 1, 3, 5, 7, 11, 15, 19 and 23 were when patients received their eight vaccinations. Pretreatment consisted of radiotherapy, temozolomide, or both, with most receiving both. Vaccinations were initiated 4-6 weeks following radiotherapy alone, or were given together with temozolomide cycles.

Assay: immunoSEQ multiplex PCR; the TCRdb copy retains only in-frame clones and omits some. The data show 30,000 to 35,000 clones, with about four fifths seen just once and 24% held by the top ten. The J gene is TRBJ1-1, the V gene TRBV2; the D gene is possibly TRBD1 (5 bases). The TCR originated in a man between 25 and 39 years old with glioma. Sequenced material: PBMCs, taken from a glioma patient whose treatment included an IDH1 peptide vaccine. The CDR3 DNA follows: TGTGCCAGCAGGGTAACTAGGGGAACTGAAGCTTTCTTT. It translates to CASRVTRGTEAFF.